The TCR beta chain described here comes from a study of T cells after yellow fever vaccination. About the study: SMART-Seq v4 Ultra Low Input prepared libraries from low-cell fractions.

A single record per CDR3 protein comes from TCRdb applying MiXCR to the 5' RACE reads. Altogether some 350,000 distinct CDR3 sequences are present, roughly 4.3% being singletons, with the ten largest covering around 24%. The germline V gene has CDR1 SGHKS and CDR2 YYEKEE (reference sequence). The CDR3 is 18 amino acids. V lost 4 bases, J lost 0 bases, and 20 bases lay in between. The sequence derives from a young man who received the YFV17D yellow fever vaccine. The specimen was PBMCs, collected 5 days after the yellow fever booster vaccination. This sequence joins TRBV5-5 and TRBJ1-3, with TRBD1 as a possible D gene (6 bases). CDR3 sequence (DNA): TGTGCCAGCAGCGCATCCGGGACACTTTTTTTCTCTGGAAACACCATATATTTT. Amino acid sequence: CASSASGTLFFSGNTIYF.